This TCR beta chain was observed in a study of CD8 T cells in ankylosing spondylitis. Points from the study as a whole: Clones tied to disease were said to be significantly enriched in matched ankylosing spondylitis synovial fluid.

MiXCR was run by TCRdb on the 5' RACE reads, yielding one entry per CDR3 protein. The sample has 85,000 to 100,000 distinct CDR3 sequences; 7.5% to 9% are singletons. The ends were cut back, 1 base at V and 2 bases at J, with 11 bases in the middle. Germline CDR1 reads SGHRS; CDR2 reads YFSETQ. The CDR3 totals 15 residues. This clonotype has a count of ten or more. The antigen is undetermined. The origin of this receptor is a male donor with ankylosing spondylitis or in good health (not recorded which). The chain employs TRBV5-1 and TRBJ2-3; D may be TRBD1 (5 bases). Sequencing used blood, either unsorted or a sorted T cell fraction (not recorded which). The CDR3 sequence is CASSLRSGSTDTQYF. CDR3 nucleotides: TGCGCCAGCAGCTTGAGGTCAGGGTCCACAGATACGCAGTATTTT.